Listed below are T cell receptor beta chains from one sample, sequenced in a study of blood T cell repertoires in COVID-19. Sequencing used immunoSEQ multiplex PCR; TCRdb keeps in-frame clones, though not all of them. In the table there are some 15,000 clones, roughly four fifths of which are singletons. The sample comprised peripheral blood. Receptors were obtained from a woman in her 70s with active COVID-19. Both conserved end residues are part of each CDR3. The D gene is left open where the match is weak. Only part of the rows carry a size: once, few, many, or a class if the clone is expanded.

v_call	clone_size	d_call	j_call	cdr3_aa	cdr3_nt
TRBV6-5	once	.	TRBJ1-6	CASRPGRNSPLHF	TGTGCCAGCAGGCCGGGAAGGAATTCACCCCTCCACTTT
TRBV15	.	.	TRBJ2-3	CATSPQAFYTDTQYF	TGTGCCACCAGCCCCCAGGCATTTTACACAGATACGCAGTATTTT
TRBV11-2	.	.	TRBJ2-5	CASSLKGQTQYF	TGTGCCAGCAGCCTTAAGGGGCAGACCCAGTACTTC
TRBV5-6	.	TRBD2	TRBJ2-7	CASSQTSGSHEQYF	TGTGCCAGCAGCCAGACTAGCGGGAGCCACGAGCAGTACTTC
TRBV4-1	.	TRBD2	TRBJ2-7	CASSQEASGDYEQYF	TGCGCCAGCAGCCAAGAGGCGAGCGGGGACTACGAGCAGTACTTC
TRBV19	.	.	TRBJ1-4	CASRPGLTNEKLFF	TGTGCCAGTAGGCCGGGACTAACTAATGAAAAACTGTTTTTT
TRBV6-5	.	TRBD2	TRBJ2-7	CASAGETYEQYF	TGTGCCAGCGCGGGAGAAACCTACGAGCAGTACTTC
TRBV29-1	.	.	TRBJ2-7	CSGGHTYEQYF	TGCAGCGGCGGACATACCTACGAGCAGTACTTC
TRBV7-2	.	TRBD2	TRBJ2-1	CASSPGLAAYNEQFF	TGTGCCAGCAGCCCGGGACTAGCGGCCTACAATGAGCAGTTCTTC
TRBV7-9	few	.	TRBJ1-2	CASTIEAQGSIGYTF	TGTGCCAGCACCATAGAGGCCCAGGGCAGTATTGGCTACACCTTC
TRBV10-1	.	TRBD2	TRBJ2-4	CASSVLAGLKNIQYF	TGCGCCAGCAGTGTACTAGCGGGCCTTAAAAACATTCAGTACTTC
TRBV29-1	.	.	TRBJ2-7	CSVGDFSYEQYF	TGCAGCGTTGGGGACTTCTCCTACGAGCAGTACTTC
TRBV6-6	.	.	TRBJ2-2	CASSPFIGAASTGELFF	TGTGCCAGCAGTCCGTTTATTGGGGCTGCGAGCACCGGGGAGCTGTTTTTT
TRBV5-1	.	.	TRBJ1-3	CASRTDIGNTIYF	TGCGCCAGCAGAACGGACATCGGAAACACCATATATTTT
TRBV2	few	TRBD1	TRBJ2-7	CAGTGQGTYEQYF	TGTGCCGGTACAGGACAGGGCACCTACGAGCAGTACTTC
TRBV5-4	once	.	TRBJ1-6	CASSLGQGNSPLHF	TGTGCCAGCAGCTTGGGCCAGGGCAATTCACCCCTCCACTTT
TRBV15	.	.	TRBJ2-3	CATSRETASTDTQYF	TGTGCCACCAGCAGAGAGACAGCTAGCACAGATACGCAGTATTTT
TRBV28	.	TRBD1	TRBJ1-2	CASRRPGQEHGYTF	TGTGCCAGCAGACGCCCGGGACAGGAGCATGGCTACACCTTC
TRBV12-3/TRBV12-4	.	.	TRBJ1-4	CASCRGAEKLFF	TGTGCCAGCTGCAGGGGAGCGGAAAAACTGTTTTTT
TRBV3-1/TRBV3-2	.	TRBD1	TRBJ1-3	CASSRQGNMNTIYF	TGTGCCAGCAGCCGACAGGGCAATATGAACACCATATATTTT
TRBV3-1/TRBV3-2	.	.	TRBJ2-1	CASSQGDLGNEQFF	TGTGCCAGCAGCCAAGGGGACTTGGGGAATGAGCAGTTCTTC
TRBV4-2	few	.	TRBJ2-7	CASSQVTGNSYEQYF	TGTGCCAGCAGCCAAGTGACGGGGAACTCCTACGAGCAGTACTTC
TRBV9	.	TRBD1	TRBJ2-3	CASRTGTGTTSTDTQYF	TGTGCCAGCAGAACCGGGACAGGGACAACTAGCACAGATACGCAGTATTTT